This T cell receptor (beta chain) was captured by sequencing in a study of shared clonotypes between healthy human individuals. Turning to the study itself: Three CD4 naive, three CD4 memory, two CD8 naive and one CD8 memory plate were used per donor.

Of note for this clone: Antigen unknown.

The method was immunoSEQ multiplex PCR; TCRdb's version includes in-frame clones alone and lacks a portion of them. The sample contains hundreds of thousands of clones, approximately 96% of which appear only once. CD8 cells regarded as naive lacked CD45RO, were positively chosen for CCR7, and omitted terminally differentiated effector memory CD45RA+ cells. Recent acute infections and vaccinations were absent in the healthy HIV-negative adult donors. CDR3 length equals 12 residues. The ends were cut back, 4 bases at V and 4 bases at J, with 8 bases in the middle. The V gene's germline CDR1 is SEHNR and CDR2 FQNEAQ (reference sequence). Whole-study results and caveats: The sampled material consisted only of blood, and tissue repertoires are likely to differ.

The sample taken for sequencing was naive CD8+ T cells sorted from blood. The gene calls are TRBV7-9 and TRBJ2-7, with unresolved D. This clonotype was obtained from a woman in her twenties or thirties in good health. The CDR3 is CASSSMGYEQYF. As DNA, the CDR3 is TGTGCCAGCAGCTCGATGGGATACGAGCAGTACTTC.